This TCR beta chain was recorded in a study of blood T cell repertoires in COVID-19. Study as a whole: Recovered Cohort 3 donors showed two negative PCRs, clearance, or symptom resolution.

Profiling relied on immunoSEQ multiplex PCR, and the TCRdb table lists in-frame clones only, not all of them. The table lists some 160,000 clones, around three quarters of them singletons. Trimming cost V 8 bases and J 5 bases, with 12 bases left between them. Germline CDR1 reads KGHDR; CDR2 reads SFDVKD. CDR3 length: 14 residues. This clonotype was obtained from an older woman in a cohort exposed to, infected with or recovered from COVID-19 (not recorded which). The rearrangement uses TRBV24-1 and TRBJ1-6, with D tentatively TRBD1 (5 bases). Sequencing was performed on PBMCs or T cells enriched from blood (not recorded which). CDR3 sequence reads: CATMAGLHNSPLHF. Here the CDR3 DNA reads TGTGCCACCATGGCGGGACTACATAATTCACCCCTCCACTTT.